Sequencing of this TCR beta chain was carried out in a study of OX40 agonist ivuxolimab in advanced cancers. General study results and limits: With doses of 0.1-3.0 mg/kg, partial responders showed among the lowest clonal expansion.

Notes on this clone: Antigen: not known.

The table came from immunoSEQ multiplex PCR; TCRdb's copy has only in-frame clones and leaves some out. This sample yields roughly 80,000 clones, of which over 75% are seen a single time; roughly 0.61% belongs to the top ten. CDR3 size: 15 residues. J is TRBJ2-7 and V is TRBV21-1. TRBV21-1 is described as a pseudogene. The clonotype was recovered from an adult with an advanced solid tumor such as melanoma, head and neck, liver or kidney cancer. This specimen consisted of CD4+ or CD8+ T cells sorted from blood, obtained in a trial of the OX40 agonist ivuxolimab. CDR3 in DNA: TGTGCCAGCAGCAAACATAGGCAGGGAGCCAGCGAGCAGTACTTC. Encoded protein: CASSKHRQGASEQYF.